What follows are 22 T cell receptor beta chains derived from one specimen sequenced in a study of blood T cell repertoires in COVID-19. The table came from immunoSEQ multiplex PCR; TCRdb's copy has only in-frame clones and leaves some out. The table lists about 360,000 clones, roughly 86% of them singletons. Sequencing was performed on peripheral blood. The receptor set was obtained from a human donor in a cohort sampled during active COVID-19.

This rearrangement joins TRBV5-8 to TRBJ1-6, with TRBD1 matching over 7 bases. Germline loops: CDR1 SGHTS, CDR2 YDEGEE. CDR3 size: 14 residues. The V segment lost 4 bases and the J segment 11 bases; nucleotides outside the gene matches: 9. CDR3 sequence (DNA): TGTGCCAGCAGCCCCCGGACAGGTCGTGCACCCCTCCACTTT. Translation gives CASSPRTGRAPLHF.

Here the CDR3 DNA reads TGTGCCACCAGTAATGTCGGGCAGGGGTGGGGCAATGAGCAGTTCTTC. Translating it yields CATSNVGQGWGNEQFF. The chain joins TRBV24-1 to TRBJ2-1; D possibly corresponds to TRBD1 (6 bases). V lost 6 bases, J lost 6 bases, and 20 bases lay in between. Germline V gene data show CDR1 as KGHDR and CDR2 as SFDVKD. This CDR3 is built from 16 residues.

The chain employs TRBV3-1 (or the pseudogene TRBV3-2) and TRBJ2-3; 12 bases agree with TRBD2. The CDR3 sequence is 16 residues long. Germline trimming cut 5 bases from V and 2 bases from J; bases unmatched to any gene: 5. The germline CDR1 and CDR2 sequences are LGHDT and YNNKEL (reference sequence). CDR3 coding DNA: TGTGCCAGCAGCTTAGGGACTAGCGGGCTCACAGATACGCAGTATTTT. Its protein product is CASSLGTSGLTDTQYF.

The J gene is TRBJ2-3, the V gene TRBV19, with D tentatively TRBD2 (6 bases). With 5 bases removed from V and 9 bases from J, the gap between germline ends came to 15 bases. This CDR3 has 13 amino acids. Germline CDR1 is LNHDA and CDR2 is SQIVND (reference sequence). The CDR3 DNA sequence: TGTGCCAGTAGTGTCACGGGACTCCCCACGCAGTATTTT. It is translated as CASSVTGLPTQYF.

V usage is TRBV25-1 and J usage is TRBJ2-7; TRBD2 matches 7 bases. The CDR3 covers 14 residues. CDR1 MGHDK and CDR2 SYGVNS come from the germline V gene. V lost 4 bases and J lost 3; bases outside the gene matches: 6. The CDR3 coding sequence is TGTGCCAGCAGTGGACGCGGGAGTTTCTACGAGCAGTACTTC. Protein product: CASSGRGSFYEQYF.

This chain links TRBV7-2 with TRBJ2-7, with 10 bases aligning to TRBD1. The CDR3 is 15 residues long. Trimming removed 4 bases from V and 6 bases from J; junction bases left unmatched: 9. CDR1 is SGHTA, CDR2 FQGNSA, per germline. The CDR3 nucleotides are TGTGCCAGCAGCTCGGCGGGGACAGGGGCCTTCGAGCAGTACTTC. Translated: CASSSAGTGAFEQYF. The whole variable domain, filled in from reference TRBV7-2 and TRBJ2-7, reads GAGVSQSPSNKVTEKGKDVELRCDPISGHTALYWYRQSLGQGLEFLIYFQGNSAPDKSGLPSDRFSAERTGGSVSTLTIQRTQQEDSAVYLCASSSAGTGAFEQYFGPGTRLTVT.

This clone showed up just once. The CDR3 DNA reads TGTGCCACACTCGGGGAAGGTGGCTACACCTTC. It encodes CATLGEGGYTF. J is TRBJ1-2 and V is TRBV19; D uncertain. The CDR3 has 11 residues. The germline V gene has CDR1 LNHDA and CDR2 SQIVND (reference sequence). Trimming removed 10 bases from V and 7 bases from J, with 13 bases in between.

The CDR3 loop is CATRTGTGNTIYF. In nucleotides, the CDR3 is TGTGCCACCAGGACAGGGACGGGAAACACCATATATTTT. The J gene is TRBJ1-3, the V gene TRBV2, with 8 bases aligning to TRBD1. The CDR3 contains 13 residues. The V gene end was trimmed by 10 bases and the J gene end by 4 bases; junction bases not matched to a gene: 6. Germline V lookup: CDR1 SNHLY, CDR2 FYNNEI.

The rearrangement links TRBV10-3 to TRBJ1-5; no reliable D call. Germline loops: CDR1 ENHRY, CDR2 SYGVKD. V lost 4 bases, J lost 0 bases, and 4 bases lay in between. The CDR3 sequence is 13 residues long. The CDR3 here is CAISAHSNQPQHF. The CDR3 nucleotides read TGTGCCATCAGTGCCCATAGCAATCAGCCCCAGCATTTT.

This chain connects TRBV6-2 or TRBV6-3 to TRBJ2-5; 10 bases are a match to TRBD2. Germline-derived CDR1 and CDR2 are MNHEY and SVGEGT. Trimming at V came to 5 bases and at J to 5 bases, leaving 5 bases not matched to a gene. The CDR3 has 14 amino acids. The CDR3 bases are TGTGCCAGCAGTCCAGCGGGGGGGCCTGAGACCCAGTACTTC. This sequence encodes CASSPAGGPETQYF.

The V and J genes are TRBV10-3 and TRBJ2-7; 10 positions agree with TRBD2. V dropped 5 bases and J dropped 3; count of bases not matched to a gene: 13. This CDR3 contains 17 residues. Germline CDR1 and CDR2: ENHRY and SYGVKD. The CDR3 sequence is CAISTGTASGSVYEQYF. DNA for the CDR3: TGTGCCATCAGTACGGGAACTGCTAGCGGGAGTGTCTACGAGCAGTACTTC.

The rearrangement joins TRBV3-1 (or the pseudogene TRBV3-2) to TRBJ1-2, with D perhaps TRBD1 (6 bases). Germline lookup yields CDR1 LGHDT and CDR2 YNNKEL (reference sequence). This CDR3 comprises 14 residues. V lost 0 bases and J lost 4, with 9 bases in between. The CDR3 region has the DNA TGTGCCAGCAGCCAAGATCGGACAGCCTATGGCTACACCTTC. Its protein is CASSQDRTAYGYTF.

The chain employs TRBV6-4 and TRBJ2-3; 7 bases are shared with TRBD1. J lost 4 bases, V lost 3 bases, and 4 bases had no gene match. This CDR3 has 14 amino acids. Per germline, CDR1 MRHNA and CDR2 SNTAGT. CDR3 protein: CASSEAQGADTQYF. The CDR3, as DNA: TGTGCCAGCAGTGAGGCGCAGGGGGCAGATACGCAGTATTTT.

In DNA, the CDR3 is TGTGCCAGCAGCCTACTTAGCGGGAGGAACACCGGGGAGCTGTTTTTT. It translates to CASSLLSGRNTGELFF. V gene TRBV9 combines with J gene TRBJ2-2; TRBD2 agrees at 9 bases. Trimming cost V 4 bases and J 1 base; bases outside gene matches: 5. This CDR3 is built from 16 residues. Germline values: CDR1 SGDLS, CDR2 YYNGEE.

The rearrangement joins TRBV11-2 to TRBJ2-6; D is possibly TRBD1 (5 bases). V lost 7 bases, J lost 0 bases, and 10 bases lay in between. Per germline, CDR1 SGHAT and CDR2 FQNNGV. The CDR3 totals 15 residues. CDR3 amino acids: CASTPRGSGANVLTF. CDR3 DNA: TGTGCCAGCACCCCTAGGGGCTCTGGGGCCAACGTCCTGACTTTC. The full variable domain, rest sourced from reference TRBV11-2 and TRBJ2-6, is EAGVAQSPRYKIIEKRQSVAFWCNPISGHATLYWYQQILGQGPKLLIQFQNNGVVDDSQLPKDRFSAERLKGVDSTLKIQPAKLEDSAVYLCASTPRGSGANVLTFGAGSRLTVL.

V is TRBV7-9 and J is TRBJ1-4; D remains ambiguous. Germline V CDR1 and CDR2: SEHNR, FQNEAQ (reference sequence). Between the trimmed V and J ends, which lost 4 bases and 12 bases, there was a span of 15 bases. The CDR3 runs to 13 residues. Here the CDR3 reads CASSSSRGRQLFF. The CDR3 bases are TGTGCCAGCAGCTCTTCTCGAGGGAGGCAACTGTTTTTT. The full variable domain, with the rest looked up from reference TRBV7-9 and TRBJ1-4, is DTGVSQNPRHKITKRGQNVTFRCDPISEHNRLYWYRQTLGQGPEFLTYFQNEAQLEKSRLLSDRFSAERPKGSFSTLEIQRTEQGDSAMYLCASSSSRGRQLFFGSGTQLSVL.

This clone was seen a single time. The J gene is TRBJ1-6, the V gene TRBV11-2; D possibly corresponds to TRBD1 (5 bases). From germline, CDR1 is SGHAT and CDR2 FQNNGV. The CDR3 is 16 amino acids. The V and J ends lost 1 base and 5 bases respectively, with 12 bases between them. This CDR3 reads CASSLALDSHNSPLHF. The CDR3 nucleotides read TGTGCCAGCAGCTTAGCTTTAGACAGCCATAATTCACCCCTCCACTTT.

This rearrangement joins TRBV28 to TRBJ2-7; D might be TRBD2 (6 bases). In germline, CDR1 is MDHEN, CDR2 SYDVKM. The CDR3 covers 14 residues. Trimming stripped 3 bases from V and 0 bases from J, with 9 bases between. The CDR3 DNA reads as TGTGCCAGCAGTTTGAGCGGGTACTCCTACGAGCAGTACTTC. Its protein is CASSLSGYSYEQYF.

Notes on this clone: A far larger clone is a single base away, which makes a read error likely. The J gene is TRBJ1-2, the V gene TRBV27, with TRBD1 as a possible D gene (5 bases). CDR3 size: 13 residues. The V end lost 2 bases, the J end lost 2 bases, and 6 bases lay between the germline ends. Per the germline V gene, CDR1 is MNHEY and CDR2 is SMNVEV (reference sequence). The CDR3 reads CASSLAGNYGYTF. The CDR3, as DNA: TGTGCCAGCAGTTTAGCAGGGAACTATGGCTACACCTTC.

Only a few counts were recorded for this clone. The V call is TRBV4-1, the J call TRBJ2-1; TRBD2 might be the D (7 bases). Germline V gene data show CDR1 as MGHRA and CDR2 as YSYEKL. V lost 3 bases and J lost 6, with 18 bases in between. This CDR3 has 16 amino acids. The DNA of the CDR3 is TGCGCCAGCAGCCAGGGTCGCGGGAGAGGGGGCAATGAGCAGTTCTTC. Protein sequence: CASSQGRGRGGNEQFF.

This chain uses TRBV6-1 with TRBJ1-2, with D possibly TRBD1 on 6 matching bases. This CDR3 has 14 amino acids. V was cut by 2 bases and J by 6 bases, with 13 bases left in between. Looked up from germline, CDR1 is MNHNS and CDR2 is SASEGT. The CDR3 DNA is TGTGCCAGCAGTGAAATTGAGGCAGGGGATGGCTACACCTTC. Protein product: CASSEIEAGDGYTF.

This chain links TRBV28 with TRBJ2-3; D unresolved. Germline V lookup: CDR1 MDHEN, CDR2 SYDVKM. Trimming pared 7 bases from V and 0 bases from J, leaving 14 bases between. This CDR3 has 15 amino acids. CDR3 bases: TGTGCCAGCACCCCTGCGGAGCCTAGCACAGATACGCAGTATTTT. Protein product: CASTPAEPSTDTQYF.